The 20 T cell receptor beta chains reported below all come from one sample, sequenced in a study of shared clonotypes between healthy human individuals. TCRdb's table, derived via immunoSEQ multiplex PCR, lists solely in-frame clones and lacks some. The table includes about 1 million clones, under 80% detected once. The sequenced material came from memory CD4+ T cells sorted from blood. Subset noted: CD45RA-negative fraction. Source of these receptors: a man younger than 30 in good health.

V usage is TRBV4-1 and J usage is TRBJ2-3, with D perhaps TRBD2 (6 bases). Germline CDR1 and CDR2: MGHRA and YSYEKL. Deletions cut 1 base from V and 4 bases from J, with 15 bases between. This CDR3 comprises 16 residues. This CDR3 is CASSQGRLGSPDTQYF. The CDR3 DNA reads as TGCGCCAGCAGCCAAGGAAGACTAGGGTCCCCAGATACGCAGTATTTT.

The rearrangement links TRBV6-6 to TRBJ1-1; D is possibly TRBD1 (6 bases). V was cut by 5 bases and J by 2 bases, with 15 bases left in between. The CDR3 runs to 15 residues. The germline V gene encodes CDR1 MNHNY and CDR2 SVGAGI (reference sequence). The DNA of the CDR3 is TGTGCCAGCAGTACCCCCGGACAGCGAAACACTGAAGCTTTCTTT. It is translated as CASSTPGQRNTEAFF.

The chain is built from TRBV7-2 and TRBJ2-3, with D maybe TRBD2 (6 bases). Trimming removed 1 base at V and 8 bases at J, with 13 bases between. Per the germline V gene, CDR1 is SGHTA and CDR2 is FQGNSA. This CDR3 contains 14 residues. The CDR3 protein is CASSLGRGSPTQYF. DNA for the CDR3: TGTGCCAGCAGCTTAGGACGGGGGAGCCCTACGCAGTATTTT.

The chain employs TRBV6-5 and TRBJ2-7; the D gene is possibly TRBD2 (6 bases). The CDR3 extends over 13 amino acids. CDR1 is MNHEY, CDR2 SVGAGI, per germline. V shed 6 bases and J shed 7 bases, with 16 bases lying between them. CDR3 coding DNA: TGTGCCAGCAGCCGGGAGCAGGGTGCGGAGCAGTACTTC. The encoded protein is CASSREQGAEQYF.

The DNA for the CDR3 is TGCGCCAGCACCGGGGGGGTTGGCACCGGGGAGCTGTTTTTT. Its translation: CASTGGVGTGELFF. The chain couples TRBV5-1 to TRBJ2-2; TRBD2 matches 8 bases. Germline trimming cut 6 bases from V and 4 bases from J; bases unmatched to any gene: 5. CDR3 size: 14 residues. The V gene's germline CDR1 is SGHRS and CDR2 YFSETQ. The variable domain in full, with the rest retrieved from reference TRBV5-1 and TRBJ2-2, is KAGVTQTPRYLIKTRGQQVTLSCSPISGHRSVSWYQQTPGQGLQFLFEYFSETQRNKGNFPGRFSGRQFSNSRSEMNVSTLELGDSALYLCASTGGVGTGELFFGEGSRLTVL.

This chain links TRBV6-1 with TRBJ1-2, with unresolved D. The CDR3 is 15 amino acids. V lost 2 bases and J 2 bases, leaving 12 bases between the germline ends. Per germline, CDR1 MNHNS and CDR2 SASEGT. The CDR3 region has the DNA TGTGCCAGCAGTGAAAGAACACTTCTCAACTATGGCTACACCTTC. It translates to CASSERTLLNYGYTF.

The rearrangement links TRBV6-6 to TRBJ2-1, with TRBD1 as a possible D gene (6 bases). Germline V lookup: CDR1 MNHNY, CDR2 SVGAGI (reference sequence). This CDR3 has 16 residues. V was shortened by 6 bases and J by 10 bases, with 25 bases between the two germline ends. The CDR3 sequence is CASRPYWGPLLAEQFF. As DNA, the CDR3 is TGTGCCAGCAGGCCTTATTGGGGGCCCCTTTTGGCGGAGCAGTTCTTC.

The V call is TRBV7-8, the J call TRBJ2-6; 9 nucleotides align to TRBD1. The trim removed 5 bases at V and 2 bases at J, leaving 1 base unmatched. Germline V gives CDR1 SGHVS, CDR2 FQNEAQ. The CDR3 extends over 15 amino acids. CDR3 in DNA: TGTGCCAGCAGCCGGGACAGGGCTGGGGCCAACGTCCTGACTTTC. This encodes CASSRDRAGANVLTF.

This clone was counted between two and nine times. The chain recombines TRBV7-9 with TRBJ2-3; TRBD1 agrees at 7 bases. The junction had 9 bases not matched to a gene; V was cut back by 5 bases and J by 1 base. The CDR3 has 16 amino acids. CDR1 and CDR2 from the germline V gene are SEHNR and FQNEAQ (reference sequence). Here the CDR3 DNA reads TGTGCCAGCAGCGCATCAGGGGGTGGGGGCACAGATACGCAGTATTTT. It encodes CASSASGGGGTDTQYF.

As concerns this clone: The same CDR3 can be traced to other DNA sequences in this sample. This chain connects TRBV6-5 to TRBJ2-7; D possibly uses TRBD1 or TRBD2 (6 bases each). The CDR3 runs to 13 residues. The V end was cut by 6 bases, the J end by 4 bases, with 13 bases between. Germline CDR1 reads MNHEY; CDR2 reads SVGAGI. CDR3 region: CASRPGARYEQYF. CDR3 nucleotide sequence: TGTGCCAGCAGACCGGGGGCACGGTACGAGCAGTACTTC.

The CDR3 is CASSLATAPGTGELFF. The CDR3 DNA reads TGCGCCAGCAGCTTGGCCACGGCTCCGGGGACCGGGGAGCTGTTTTTT. This chain uses TRBV5-1 with TRBJ2-2, with D possibly being TRBD2 (5 bases). The CDR3 runs to 16 residues. Germline V gene lookup returns CDR1 SGHRS and CDR2 YFSETQ. Trimming took 0 bases from V and 5 from J, leaving 14 bases between them.

This clone was counted at least ten times. This rearrangement joins TRBV5-1 to TRBJ2-5; no reliable D call. The CDR3 runs 14 residues. The germline V gene encodes CDR1 SGHRS and CDR2 YFSETQ. V dropped 0 bases and J dropped 1 base, with 7 bases sitting between them. This CDR3 is CASSLAASQETQYF. Here the CDR3 DNA reads TGCGCCAGCAGCTTGGCAGCGTCCCAAGAGACCCAGTACTTC. Complete variable domain (other parts from reference TRBV5-1 and TRBJ2-5): KAGVTQTPRYLIKTRGQQVTLSCSPISGHRSVSWYQQTPGQGLQFLFEYFSETQRNKGNFPGRFSGRQFSNSRSEMNVSTLELGDSALYLCASSLAASQETQYFGPGTRLLVL.

The V and J genes are TRBV19 and TRBJ1-6; unclear D gene. The CDR3 has 14 amino acids. The V and J ends lost 2 bases and 9 bases respectively, with 11 bases between them. Germline V lookup: CDR1 LNHDA, CDR2 SQIVND (reference sequence). CDR3 DNA: TGTGCCAGTAGTATATTGGTAGAGAGTTCACCCCTCCACTTT. Its translation: CASSILVESSPLHF.

The J gene is TRBJ1-4, the V gene TRBV5-1; D is undetermined. The V end lost 4 bases, the J end lost 4 bases, and 11 bases lay between the germline ends. This CDR3 has 14 amino acids. Germline assignment: CDR1 SGHRS and CDR2 YFSETQ. This CDR3 reads CASSPQYGNEKLFF. CDR3 DNA sequence: TGCGCCAGCAGCCCACAGTATGGTAATGAAAAACTGTTTTTT.

V usage is TRBV6-1 and J usage is TRBJ2-3; possible D gene TRBD2, 6 bases. The CDR3 totals 13 residues. Germline CDR1 is MNHNS and CDR2 is SASEGT. V gave up 6 bases and J gave up 1 base, with 8 bases separating them. Here the CDR3 reads CASRTGGTDTQYF. The CDR3 coding sequence is TGTGCCAGCAGAACGGGAGGCACAGATACGCAGTATTTT.

This clone was counted a few times. This rearrangement joins TRBV10-3 to TRBJ2-3; D may be TRBD1 (6 bases). The germline V gene encodes CDR1 ENHRY and CDR2 SYGVKD. This CDR3 has 16 amino acids. The V end lost 0 bases, the J end lost 5 bases, and 15 bases lay between the germline ends. The CDR3 bases are TGTGCCATCAGTGAGTCGGCAGGGGCGAAGAAAGATACGCAGTATTTT. This translates into CAISESAGAKKDTQYF.

This sequence joins TRBV28 and TRBJ2-6, with D possibly TRBD2 on 6 matching bases. V was cut by 8 bases and J by 0 bases, with 14 bases left in between. CDR3 size: 16 residues. Germline V gene lookup returns CDR1 MDHEN and CDR2 SYDVKM. The CDR3 sequence is CASGSGTSSGANVLTF. The DNA of the CDR3 is TGTGCCAGCGGTTCGGGGACTTCCTCTGGGGCCAACGTCCTGACTTTC.

The chain has TRBV2 and TRBJ1-1, with D hard to call. The CDR3 runs 14 residues. Germline V CDR1 and CDR2: SNHLY, FYNNEI. Trimming took 1 base from V and 1 from J, leaving 7 bases between them. CDR3 coding DNA: TGTGCCAGCAGTGAAGATTCAGGGAACACTGAAGCTTTCTTT. Its translation is CASSEDSGNTEAFF.

The J gene is TRBJ2-2, the V gene TRBV6-1; 7 nucleotides agree with TRBD1. The ends lost 4 bases at V and 7 bases at J; junction bases unmatched: 12. CDR3 size: 16 residues. The germline V gene has CDR1 MNHNS and CDR2 SASEGT. This CDR3 is CASSVRPGTVSGELFF. DNA of the CDR3: TGTGCCAGCAGTGTCCGTCCCGGGACAGTTAGCGGGGAGCTGTTTTTT.

This rearrangement joins TRBV29-1 to TRBJ2-1, with D possibly being TRBD2 (6 bases). Between the trimmed V and J ends, which lost 8 bases and 2 bases, there was a span of 13 bases. Germline V gene lookup returns CDR1 SQVTM and CDR2 ANQGSEA. This CDR3 has 13 residues. The CDR3 coding sequence is TGCAGCCAACTGGGGGGTACCTACAATGAGCAGTTCTTC. It yields the protein CSQLGGTYNEQFF.